The next 10 T cell receptor beta chains were all read from a single sample in a study of shared clonotypes between healthy human individuals (dated by TCRdb to about 2020). The library was built by means of the immunoSEQ multiplex PCR assay. TCRdb retrieved this table from immuneACCESS and kept in-frame rearrangements only. Not all clones are present; in checked studies, unresolved V genes account for under half, and no reason is known for the remainder. Within this sample are about 2.3 million clones, with over 85% of them counted one time only. The top ten clonotypes cover 0.3% to 0.4% of the sample. The sequencing sample was made of naive CD4+ T cells from PBMCs. What this sample's cell subset or site label stands for: CD45RA+ positively selected. These receptor sequences come from a man aged 18-30 years in good health. Some clones in this sample may be carry-over from other donors' samples.

J is TRBJ2-3 and V is TRBV28; the D call may be TRBD1 or TRBD2 (6 bases each). Looked up from germline, CDR1 is MDHEN and CDR2 is SYDVKM. With 0 bases removed from V and 4 bases from J, the gap between germline ends came to 11 bases. This CDR3 comprises 15 residues. The DNA for the CDR3 is TGTGCCAGCAGTTTATGGGAGGGGGGTGCAGATACGCAGTATTTT. This codes for CASSLWEGGADTQYF.

This chain joins TRBV7-9 and TRBJ2-2; 9 bases are a match to TRBD1. Germline CDR1 is SEHNR and CDR2 is FQNEAQ (reference sequence). The CDR3 has 18 residues. With 5 bases clipped from V and 11 bases from J, the junction kept 21 bases outside the gene matches. The CDR3 DNA follows: TGTGCCAGCAGCCCCTCCGGGACAGGGTTTATGGGCGACGGTGAGCTGTTTTTT. It yields the protein CASSPSGTGFMGDGELFF.

The chain recombines TRBV30 with TRBJ1-2; D is unclear. The CDR3 is 12 amino acids. Germline V gene data show CDR1 as GTSNPN and CDR2 as SVGIG (reference sequence). V was clipped by 2 bases and J by 3 bases, with 7 bases between them. The DNA for the CDR3 is TGTGCCTGGAGTCTTGGACACTATGGCTACACCTTC. It yields the protein CAWSLGHYGYTF.

The gene calls are TRBV5-1 and TRBJ1-4, with D unresolved. Germline V CDR1 and CDR2: SGHRS, YFSETQ. Trimming removed 0 bases from V and 4 bases from J, with 7 bases in between. The CDR3 contains 14 residues. The CDR3 region has the DNA TGCGCCAGCAGCTTGGGGACCATTAATGAAAAACTGTTTTTT. It is translated as CASSLGTINEKLFF.

The V and J genes are TRBV5-1 and TRBJ2-1, with 13 positions matching TRBD2. The V and J ends lost 4 bases and 6 bases, in that order; junction bases with no gene match: 7. Germline V gives CDR1 SGHRS, CDR2 YFSETQ. This CDR3 has 16 residues. In DNA form, the CDR3 reads TGCGCCAGCAGCCCGTATGGGACTAGCGGGACCAATGAGCAGTTCTTC. Amino acid sequence: CASSPYGTSGTNEQFF. Drawing the rest from reference TRBV5-1 and TRBJ2-1, the complete variable domain is KAGVTQTPRYLIKTRGQQVTLSCSPISGHRSVSWYQQTPGQGLQFLFEYFSETQRNKGNFPGRFSGRQFSNSRSEMNVSTLELGDSALYLCASSPYGTSGTNEQFFGPGTRLTVL.

V and J are TRBV27 and TRBJ1-6; 10 bases map to TRBD1. The CDR3 spans 14 residues. V gave up 6 bases and J gave up 9 bases; unmatched junction bases: 5. Germline V gives CDR1 MNHEY, CDR2 SMNVEV (reference sequence). As DNA, the CDR3 is TGTGCCAGCAGGGGACAGGGGAGAGGTTCACCCCTCCACTTT. Translating gives CASRGQGRGSPLHF.

The chain uses TRBV18 and TRBJ2-3, with TRBD1 matching 7 bases. V dropped 0 bases and J dropped 7; count of bases not matched to a gene: 13. The CDR3 consists of 17 residues. Germline V gene lookup returns CDR1 KGHSH and CDR2 LQKENI. CDR3 bases: TGTGCCAGCTCACCACCTATCTCTGACAGGGACGCGAATACGCAGTATTTT. Residues: CASSPPISDRDANTQYF. The whole variable domain, filled in from reference TRBV18 and TRBJ2-3, reads NAGVMQNPRHLVRRRGQEARLRCSPMKGHSHVYWYRQLPEEGLKFMVYLQKENIIDESGMPKERFSAEFPKEGPSILRIQQVVRGDSAAYFCASSPPISDRDANTQYFGPGTRLTVL.

This clone was recorded only once. The junction departs from germline at one end; a sequencing error may be responsible. This chain connects TRBV18 to TRBJ2-1; 10 bases align to TRBD1. The CDR3 has 14 amino acids. Germline V lookup: CDR1 KGHSH, CDR2 LQKENI. As DNA, the CDR3 is TGTGCCAGCTTGACAGGGGGCTCCGACAATGAGCAGTTCTTC. This encodes CASLTGGSDNEQFF.

This clone was detected once. The chain joins TRBV5-4 to TRBJ2-7; D remains unclear. Germline lookup yields CDR1 SGHNT and CDR2 YYREEE (reference sequence). The CDR3 is 13 amino acids. V was shortened by 4 bases and J by 4 bases, with 12 bases between the two germline ends. In DNA form, the CDR3 reads TGTGCCAGCAGCCCGGAAAGATCATACGAGCAGTACTTC. Translated, it gives CASSPERSYEQYF.

The gene calls are TRBV6-1 and TRBJ2-7; D may match TRBD1 or TRBD2 (6 bases each). The V and J ends lost 10 bases and 1 base respectively, with 17 bases between them. From germline, CDR1 is MNHNS and CDR2 SASEGT. The CDR3 contains 14 residues. The CDR3 coding sequence is TGTGCCACAGGGGACCCGGGGGAATCCTACGAGCAGTACTTC. Translated: CATGDPGESYEQYF.